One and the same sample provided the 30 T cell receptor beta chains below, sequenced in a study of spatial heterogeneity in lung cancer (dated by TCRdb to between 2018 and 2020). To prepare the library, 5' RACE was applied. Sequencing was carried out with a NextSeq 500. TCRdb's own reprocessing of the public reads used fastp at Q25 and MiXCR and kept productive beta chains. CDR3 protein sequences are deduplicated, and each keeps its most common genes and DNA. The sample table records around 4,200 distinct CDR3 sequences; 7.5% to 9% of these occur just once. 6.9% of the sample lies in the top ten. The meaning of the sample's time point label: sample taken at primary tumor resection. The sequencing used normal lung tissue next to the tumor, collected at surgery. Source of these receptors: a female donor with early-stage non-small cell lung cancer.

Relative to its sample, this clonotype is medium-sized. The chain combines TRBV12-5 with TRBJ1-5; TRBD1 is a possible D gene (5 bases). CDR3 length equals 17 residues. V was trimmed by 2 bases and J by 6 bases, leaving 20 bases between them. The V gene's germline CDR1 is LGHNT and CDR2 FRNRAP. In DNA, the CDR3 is TGTGCTAGTGGTTTGTCACCCTTGGAGGGGCGGACTCAGCCCCAGCATTTT. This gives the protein CASGLSPLEGRTQPQHF.

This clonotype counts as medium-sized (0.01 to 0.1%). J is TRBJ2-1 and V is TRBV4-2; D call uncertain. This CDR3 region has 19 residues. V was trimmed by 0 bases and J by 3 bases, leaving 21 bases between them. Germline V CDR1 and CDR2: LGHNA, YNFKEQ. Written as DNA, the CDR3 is TGTGCCAGCAGCCAAGAAGCTATCATTTGGGGATCTAGCTACAATGAGCAGTTCTTC. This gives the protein CASSQEAIIWGSSYNEQFF.

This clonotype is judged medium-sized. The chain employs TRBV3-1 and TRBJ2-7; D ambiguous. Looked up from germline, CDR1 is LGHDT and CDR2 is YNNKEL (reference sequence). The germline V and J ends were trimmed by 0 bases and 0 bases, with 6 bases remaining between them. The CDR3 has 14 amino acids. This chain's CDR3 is CASSQDRYSYEQYF. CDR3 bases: TGTGCCAGCAGCCAAGATCGGTACTCCTACGAGCAGTACTTC.

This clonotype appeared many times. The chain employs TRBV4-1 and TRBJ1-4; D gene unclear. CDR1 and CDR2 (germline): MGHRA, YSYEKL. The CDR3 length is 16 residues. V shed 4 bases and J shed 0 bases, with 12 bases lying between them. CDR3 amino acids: CASSPTGTATNEKLFF. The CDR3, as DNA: TGCGCCAGCAGCCCAACCGGCACAGCAACTAATGAAAAACTGTTTTTT.

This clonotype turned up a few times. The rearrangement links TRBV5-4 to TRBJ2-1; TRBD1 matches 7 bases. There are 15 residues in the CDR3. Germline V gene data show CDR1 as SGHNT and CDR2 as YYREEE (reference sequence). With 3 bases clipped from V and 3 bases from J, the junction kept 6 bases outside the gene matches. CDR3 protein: CASSSDGTVYNEQFF. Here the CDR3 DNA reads TGTGCCAGCAGCTCGGACGGGACAGTCTACAATGAGCAGTTCTTC. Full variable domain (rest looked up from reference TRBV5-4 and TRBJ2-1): ETGVTQSPTHLIKTRGQQVTLRCSSQSGHNTVSWYQQALGQGPQFIFQYYREEENGRGNFPPRFSGLQFPNYSSELNVNALELDDSALYLCASSSDGTVYNEQFFGPGTRLTVL.

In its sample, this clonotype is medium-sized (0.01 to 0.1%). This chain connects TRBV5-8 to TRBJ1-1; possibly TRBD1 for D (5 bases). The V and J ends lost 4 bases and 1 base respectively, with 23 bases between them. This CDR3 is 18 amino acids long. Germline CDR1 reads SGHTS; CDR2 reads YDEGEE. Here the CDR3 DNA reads TGTGCCAGCAGCCGAACGGATTGGGGACGGATATCGAACACTGAAGCTTTCTTT. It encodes CASSRTDWGRISNTEAFF. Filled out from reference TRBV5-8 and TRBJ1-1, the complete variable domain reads EAGVTQSPTHLIKTRGQQATLRCSPISGHTSVYWYQQALGLGLQFLLWYDEGEERNRGNFPPRFSGRQFPNYSSELNVNALELEDSALYLCASSRTDWGRISNTEAFFGQGTRLTVV.

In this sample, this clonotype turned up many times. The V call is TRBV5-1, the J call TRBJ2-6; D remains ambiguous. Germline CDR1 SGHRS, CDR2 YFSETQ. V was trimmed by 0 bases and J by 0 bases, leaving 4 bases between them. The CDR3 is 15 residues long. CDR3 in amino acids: CASSLVGSGANVLTF. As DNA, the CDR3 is TGCGCCAGCAGCTTGGTGGGCTCTGGGGCCAACGTCCTGACTTTC. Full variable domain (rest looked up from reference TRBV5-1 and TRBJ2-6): KAGVTQTPRYLIKTRGQQVTLSCSPISGHRSVSWYQQTPGQGLQFLFEYFSETQRNKGNFPGRFSGRQFSNSRSEMNVSTLELGDSALYLCASSLVGSGANVLTFGAGSRLTVL.

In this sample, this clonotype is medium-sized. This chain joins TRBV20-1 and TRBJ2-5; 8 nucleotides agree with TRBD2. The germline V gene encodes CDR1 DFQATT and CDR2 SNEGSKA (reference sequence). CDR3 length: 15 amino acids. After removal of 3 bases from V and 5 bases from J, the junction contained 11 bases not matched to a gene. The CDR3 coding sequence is TGCAGTGCTAGTTATAGCGGGACTGCAGTGGAGACCCAGTACTTC. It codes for CSASYSGTAVETQYF.

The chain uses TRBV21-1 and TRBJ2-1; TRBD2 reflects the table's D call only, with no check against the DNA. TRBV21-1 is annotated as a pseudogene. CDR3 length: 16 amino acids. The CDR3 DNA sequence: TGTGCCAGGCCAACGAGGGGGCTAGCGGGTAGCCATGAGCAGTTCTTC. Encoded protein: CARPTRGLAGSHEQFF.

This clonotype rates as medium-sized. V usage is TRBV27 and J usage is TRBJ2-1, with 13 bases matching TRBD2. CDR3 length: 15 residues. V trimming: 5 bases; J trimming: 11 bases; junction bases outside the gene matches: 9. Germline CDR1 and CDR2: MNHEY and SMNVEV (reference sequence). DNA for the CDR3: TGTGCCAGCAGTCCGGGGACTAGCGGGATCCGCCAGCAGTTCTTC. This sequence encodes CASSPGTSGIRQQFF.

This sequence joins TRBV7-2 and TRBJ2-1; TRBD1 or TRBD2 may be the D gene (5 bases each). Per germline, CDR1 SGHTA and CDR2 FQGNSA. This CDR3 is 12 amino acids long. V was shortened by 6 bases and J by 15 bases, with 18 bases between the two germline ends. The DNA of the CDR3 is TGTGCCAGCAGACCCGGGGCAGCGGCGATGTTCTTC. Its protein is CASRPGAAAMFF.

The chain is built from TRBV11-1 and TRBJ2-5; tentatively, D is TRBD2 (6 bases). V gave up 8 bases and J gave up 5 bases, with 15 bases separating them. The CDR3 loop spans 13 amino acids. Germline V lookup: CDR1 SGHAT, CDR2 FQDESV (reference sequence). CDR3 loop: CASRSLAWETQYF. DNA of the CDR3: TGTGCCAGCCGCTCACTAGCTTGGGAGACCCAGTACTTC.

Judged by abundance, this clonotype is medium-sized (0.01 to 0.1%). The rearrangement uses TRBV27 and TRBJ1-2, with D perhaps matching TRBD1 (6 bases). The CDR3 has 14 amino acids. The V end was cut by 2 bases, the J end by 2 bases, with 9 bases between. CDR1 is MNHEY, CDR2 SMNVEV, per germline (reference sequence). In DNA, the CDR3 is TGTGCCAGCAGTTTACTCGGACAGAACTATGGCTACACCTTC. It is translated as CASSLLGQNYGYTF.

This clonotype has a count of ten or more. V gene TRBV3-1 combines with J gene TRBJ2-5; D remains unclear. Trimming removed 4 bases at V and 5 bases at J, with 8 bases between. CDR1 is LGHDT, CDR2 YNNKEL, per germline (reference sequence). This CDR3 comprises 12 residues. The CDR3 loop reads CASSRSAETQYF. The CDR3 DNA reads TGTGCCAGCAGCCGGTCGGCGGAGACCCAGTACTTC.

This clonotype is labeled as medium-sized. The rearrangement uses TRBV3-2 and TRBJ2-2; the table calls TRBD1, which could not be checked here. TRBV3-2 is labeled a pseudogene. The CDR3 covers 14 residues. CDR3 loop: CASGRTGTTGELFF. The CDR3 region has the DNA TGTGCCAGCGGTCGGACAGGCACCACCGGGGAGCTGTTTTTT.

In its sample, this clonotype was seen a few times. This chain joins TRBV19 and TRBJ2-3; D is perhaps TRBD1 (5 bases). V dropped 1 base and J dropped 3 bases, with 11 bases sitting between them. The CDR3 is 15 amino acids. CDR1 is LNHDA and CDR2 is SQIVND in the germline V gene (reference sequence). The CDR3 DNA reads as TGTGCCAGTAGTATAGGTGGCAGGGCAACAGATACGCAGTATTTT. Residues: CASSIGGRATDTQYF.

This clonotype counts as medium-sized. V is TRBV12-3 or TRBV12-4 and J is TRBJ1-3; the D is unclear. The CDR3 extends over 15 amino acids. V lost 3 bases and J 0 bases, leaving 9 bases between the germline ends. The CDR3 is CASSFGKNSGNTIYF. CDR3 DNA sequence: TGTGCCAGCAGTTTCGGGAAGAACTCTGGAAACACCATATATTTT.

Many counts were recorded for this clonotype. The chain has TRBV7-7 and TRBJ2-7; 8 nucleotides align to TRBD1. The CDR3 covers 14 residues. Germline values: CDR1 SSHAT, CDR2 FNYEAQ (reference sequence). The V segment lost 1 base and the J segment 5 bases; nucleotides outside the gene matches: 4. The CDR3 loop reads CASSLGTGYNEQYF. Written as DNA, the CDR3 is TGTGCCAGCAGCTTAGGGACAGGGTATAACGAGCAGTACTTC.

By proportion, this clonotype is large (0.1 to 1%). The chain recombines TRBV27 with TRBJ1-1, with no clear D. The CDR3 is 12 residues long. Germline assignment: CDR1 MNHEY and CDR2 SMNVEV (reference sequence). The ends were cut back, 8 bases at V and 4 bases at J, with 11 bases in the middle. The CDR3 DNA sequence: TGTGCCAGCCGTAAGTCGGGCACTGAAGCTTTCTTT. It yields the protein CASRKSGTEAFF.

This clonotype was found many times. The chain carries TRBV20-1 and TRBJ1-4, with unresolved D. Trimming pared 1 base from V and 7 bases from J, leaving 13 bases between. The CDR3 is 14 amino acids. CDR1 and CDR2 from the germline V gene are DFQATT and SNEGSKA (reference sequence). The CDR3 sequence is CSARGLLLGEKLFF. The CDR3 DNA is TGCAGTGCTAGAGGACTTTTACTAGGTGAAAAACTGTTTTTT.

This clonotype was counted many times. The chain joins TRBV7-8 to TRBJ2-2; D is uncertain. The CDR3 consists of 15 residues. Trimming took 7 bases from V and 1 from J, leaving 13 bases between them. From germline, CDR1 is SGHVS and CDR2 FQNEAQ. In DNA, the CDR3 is TGTGCCAGCATGCTCAACTTAGGGAACACCGGGGAGCTGTTTTTT. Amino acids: CASMLNLGNTGELFF.

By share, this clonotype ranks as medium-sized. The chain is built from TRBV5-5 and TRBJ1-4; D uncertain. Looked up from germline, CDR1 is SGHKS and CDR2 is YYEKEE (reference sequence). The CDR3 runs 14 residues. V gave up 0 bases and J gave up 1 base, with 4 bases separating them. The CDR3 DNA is TGTGCCAGCAGCTTGGGGGGAACTAATGAAAAACTGTTTTTT. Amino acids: CASSLGGTNEKLFF.

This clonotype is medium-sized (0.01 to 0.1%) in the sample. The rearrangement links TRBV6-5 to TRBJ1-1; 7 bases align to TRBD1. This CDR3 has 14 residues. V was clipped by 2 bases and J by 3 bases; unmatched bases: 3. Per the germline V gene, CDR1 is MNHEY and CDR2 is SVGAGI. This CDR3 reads CASSYEGADTEAFF. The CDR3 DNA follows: TGTGCCAGCAGTTACGAGGGGGCGGACACTGAAGCTTTCTTT.

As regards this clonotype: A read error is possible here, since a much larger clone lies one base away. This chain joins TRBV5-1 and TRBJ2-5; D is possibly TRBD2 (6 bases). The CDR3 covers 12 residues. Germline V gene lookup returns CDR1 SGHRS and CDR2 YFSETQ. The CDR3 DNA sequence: TGCGCCAGCAGCCCCTCCCGGGAGACCCAGTGCTTC. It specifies CASSPSRETQCF. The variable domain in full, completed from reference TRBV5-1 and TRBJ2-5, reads KAGVTQTPRYLIKTRGQQVTLSCSPISGHRSVSWYQQTPGQGLQFLFEYFSETQRNKGNFPGRFSGRQFSNSRSEMNVSTLELGDSALYLCASSPSRETQCFGPGTRLLVL.

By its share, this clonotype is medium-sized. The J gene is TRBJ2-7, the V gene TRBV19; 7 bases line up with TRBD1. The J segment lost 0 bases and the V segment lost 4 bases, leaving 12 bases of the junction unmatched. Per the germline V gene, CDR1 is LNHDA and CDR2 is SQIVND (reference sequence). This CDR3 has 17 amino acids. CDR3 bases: TGTGCCAGTAGTAGACCCGGGACAGCCCTCACCTCCTACGAGCAGTACTTC. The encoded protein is CASSRPGTALTSYEQYF.

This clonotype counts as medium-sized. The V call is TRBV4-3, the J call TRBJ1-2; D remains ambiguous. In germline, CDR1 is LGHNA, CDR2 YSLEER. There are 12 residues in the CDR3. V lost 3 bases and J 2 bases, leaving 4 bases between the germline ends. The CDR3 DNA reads TGCGCCAGCAGCCAGGAAAACTATGGCTACACCTTC. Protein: CASSQENYGYTF.

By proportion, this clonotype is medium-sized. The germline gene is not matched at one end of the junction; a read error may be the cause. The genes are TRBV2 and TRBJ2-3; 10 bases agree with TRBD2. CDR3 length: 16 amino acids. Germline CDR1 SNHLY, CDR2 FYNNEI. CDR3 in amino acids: CASREGLAEGRTAQYF. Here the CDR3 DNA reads TGTGCCAGCAGGGAAGGACTAGCGGAAGGAAGGACGGCGCAGTATTTT.

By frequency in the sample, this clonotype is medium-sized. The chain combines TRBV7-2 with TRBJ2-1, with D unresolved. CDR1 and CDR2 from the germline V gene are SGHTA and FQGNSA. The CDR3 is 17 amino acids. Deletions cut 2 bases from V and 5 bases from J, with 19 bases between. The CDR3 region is CASSLSPGLGENNEQFF. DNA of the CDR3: TGTGCCAGCAGCTTAAGCCCCGGGTTGGGTGAGAACAATGAGCAGTTCTTC.

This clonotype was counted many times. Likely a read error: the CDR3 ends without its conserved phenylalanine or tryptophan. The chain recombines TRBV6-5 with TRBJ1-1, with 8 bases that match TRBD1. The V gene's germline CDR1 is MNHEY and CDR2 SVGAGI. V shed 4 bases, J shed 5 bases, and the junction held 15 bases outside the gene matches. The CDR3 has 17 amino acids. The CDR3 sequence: CASSWEPPGQVLTEAFS. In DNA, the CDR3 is TGTGCCAGCAGTTGGGAACCTCCGGGACAGGTATTGACTGAAGCTTTCTCT.

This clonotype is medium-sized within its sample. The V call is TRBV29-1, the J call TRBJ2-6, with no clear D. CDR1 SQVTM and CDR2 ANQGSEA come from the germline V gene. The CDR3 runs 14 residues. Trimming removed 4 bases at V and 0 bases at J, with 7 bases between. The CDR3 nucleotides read TGCAGCGTTGGGACCCTCTCTGGGGCCAACGTCCTGACTTTC. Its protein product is CSVGTLSGANVLTF.